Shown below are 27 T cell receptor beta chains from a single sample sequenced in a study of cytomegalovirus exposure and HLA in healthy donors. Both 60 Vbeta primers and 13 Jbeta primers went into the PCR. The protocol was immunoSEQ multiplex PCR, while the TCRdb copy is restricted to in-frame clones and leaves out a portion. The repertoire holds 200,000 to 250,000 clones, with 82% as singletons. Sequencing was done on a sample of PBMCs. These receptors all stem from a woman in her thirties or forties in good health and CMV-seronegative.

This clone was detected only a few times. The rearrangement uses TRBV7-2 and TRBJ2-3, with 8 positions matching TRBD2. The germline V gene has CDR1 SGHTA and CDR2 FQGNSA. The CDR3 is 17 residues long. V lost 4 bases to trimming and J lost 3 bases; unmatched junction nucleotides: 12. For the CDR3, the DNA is TGTGCCAGCAGCTCCTGGGGGATTGGACTAGCAACAGATACGCAGTATTTT. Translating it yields CASSSWGIGLATDTQYF.

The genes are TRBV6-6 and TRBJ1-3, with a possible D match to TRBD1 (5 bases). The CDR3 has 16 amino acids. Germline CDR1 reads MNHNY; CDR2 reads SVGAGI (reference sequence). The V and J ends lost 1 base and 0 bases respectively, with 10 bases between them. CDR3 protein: CASSYFWDSSGNTIYF. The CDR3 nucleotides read TGTGCCAGCAGTTACTTCTGGGACTCCTCTGGAAACACCATATATTTT.

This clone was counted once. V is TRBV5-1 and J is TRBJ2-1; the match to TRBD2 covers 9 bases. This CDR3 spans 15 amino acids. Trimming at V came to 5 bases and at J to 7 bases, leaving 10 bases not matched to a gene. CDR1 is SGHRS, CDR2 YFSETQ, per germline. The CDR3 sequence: CASRLGLALTNEQFF. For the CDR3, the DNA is TGCGCCAGCAGACTGGGACTAGCACTGACGAATGAGCAGTTCTTC.

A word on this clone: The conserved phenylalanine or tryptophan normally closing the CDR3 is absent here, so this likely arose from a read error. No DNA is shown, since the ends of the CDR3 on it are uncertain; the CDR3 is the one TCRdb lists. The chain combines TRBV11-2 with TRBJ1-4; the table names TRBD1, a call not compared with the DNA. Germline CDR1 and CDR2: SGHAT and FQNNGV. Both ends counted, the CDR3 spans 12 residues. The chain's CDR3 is CASSSNRGRIHL.

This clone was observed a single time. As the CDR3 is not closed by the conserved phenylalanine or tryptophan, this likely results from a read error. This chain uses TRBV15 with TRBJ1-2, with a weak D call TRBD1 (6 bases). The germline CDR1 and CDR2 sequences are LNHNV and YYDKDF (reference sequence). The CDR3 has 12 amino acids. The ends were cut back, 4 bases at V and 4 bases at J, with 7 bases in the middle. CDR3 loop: CATSTDSYGYTL. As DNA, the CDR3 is TGTGCCACCAGCACGGACAGCTATGGCTACACCCTC.

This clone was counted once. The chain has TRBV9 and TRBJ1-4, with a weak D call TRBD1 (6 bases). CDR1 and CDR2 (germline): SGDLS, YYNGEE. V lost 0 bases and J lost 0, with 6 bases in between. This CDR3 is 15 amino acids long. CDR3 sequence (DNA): TGTGCCAGCAGCGTAGGGACAGCAACTAATGAAAAACTGTTTTTT. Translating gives CASSVGTATNEKLFF.

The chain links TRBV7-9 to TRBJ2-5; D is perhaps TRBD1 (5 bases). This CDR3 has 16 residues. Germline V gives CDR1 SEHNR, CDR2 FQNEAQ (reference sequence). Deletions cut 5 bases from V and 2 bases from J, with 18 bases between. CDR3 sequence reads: CASSHMTTALQETQYF. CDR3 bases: TGTGCCAGCAGCCACATGACGACAGCTCTTCAAGAGACCCAGTACTTC.

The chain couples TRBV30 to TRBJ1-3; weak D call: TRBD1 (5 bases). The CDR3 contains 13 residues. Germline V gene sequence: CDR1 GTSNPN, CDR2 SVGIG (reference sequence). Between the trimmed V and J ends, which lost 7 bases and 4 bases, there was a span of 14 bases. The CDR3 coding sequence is TGTGCCTCCCCTGGCAGGGCGGGAAACACCATATATTTT. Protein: CASPGRAGNTIYF.

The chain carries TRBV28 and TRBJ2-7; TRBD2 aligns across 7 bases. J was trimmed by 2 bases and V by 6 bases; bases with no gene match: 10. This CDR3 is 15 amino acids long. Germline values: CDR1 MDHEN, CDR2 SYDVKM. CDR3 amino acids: CASRAQTSPPYEQYF. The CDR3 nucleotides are TGTGCCAGCAGGGCCCAGACTAGCCCTCCCTACGAGCAGTACTTC.

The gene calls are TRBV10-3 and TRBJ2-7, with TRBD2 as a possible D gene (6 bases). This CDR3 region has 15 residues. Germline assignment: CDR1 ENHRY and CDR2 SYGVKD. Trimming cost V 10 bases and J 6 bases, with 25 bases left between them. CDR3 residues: CASTEGGAPSGEQYF. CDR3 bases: TGTGCCAGCACCGAGGGCGGGGCACCTTCAGGCGAGCAGTACTTC.

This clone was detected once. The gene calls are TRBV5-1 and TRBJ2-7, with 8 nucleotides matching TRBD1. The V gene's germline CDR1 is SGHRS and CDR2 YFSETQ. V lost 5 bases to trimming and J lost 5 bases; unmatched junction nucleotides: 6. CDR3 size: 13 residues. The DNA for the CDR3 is TGCGCCAGCAGATTGACAGGGGACCACGAGCAGTACTTC. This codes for CASRLTGDHEQYF.

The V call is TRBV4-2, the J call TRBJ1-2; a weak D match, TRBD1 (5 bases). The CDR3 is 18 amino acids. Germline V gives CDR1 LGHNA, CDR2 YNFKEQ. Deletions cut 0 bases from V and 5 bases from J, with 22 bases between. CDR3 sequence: CASSQEYYVAGAEYGYTF. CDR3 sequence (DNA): TGTGCCAGCAGCCAAGAGTATTACGTAGCTGGGGCAGAGTATGGCTACACCTTC.

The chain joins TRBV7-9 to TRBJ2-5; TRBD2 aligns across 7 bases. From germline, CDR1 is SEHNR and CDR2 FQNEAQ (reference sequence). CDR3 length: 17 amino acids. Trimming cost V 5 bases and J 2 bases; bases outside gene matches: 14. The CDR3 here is CASSPRGGGRTQETQYF. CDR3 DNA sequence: TGTGCCAGCAGCCCCCGCGGGGGAGGTCGGACACAAGAGACCCAGTACTTC.

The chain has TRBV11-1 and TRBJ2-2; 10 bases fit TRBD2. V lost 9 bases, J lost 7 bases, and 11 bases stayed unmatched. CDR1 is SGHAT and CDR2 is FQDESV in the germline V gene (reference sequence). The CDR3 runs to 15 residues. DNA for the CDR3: TGTGCCAGTTCGGGGACTAGCGCCCAGAGCGGGGAGCTGTTTTTT. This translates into CASSGTSAQSGELFF.

The DNA for the CDR3 is TGTGCCAGCAGCTTTTCATTACCGAGAGACTACGAGCAGTACTTC. It yields the protein CASSFSLPRDYEQYF. This rearrangement joins TRBV27 to TRBJ2-7; D is ambiguous. Germline CDR1 MNHEY, CDR2 SMNVEV (reference sequence). V shed 6 bases and J shed 3 bases, with 18 bases lying between them. This CDR3 has 15 residues.

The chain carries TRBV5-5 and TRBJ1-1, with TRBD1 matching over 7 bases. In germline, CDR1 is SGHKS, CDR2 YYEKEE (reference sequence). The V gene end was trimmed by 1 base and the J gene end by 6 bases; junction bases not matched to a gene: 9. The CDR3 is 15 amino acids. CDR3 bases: TGTGCCAGCAGCTTGATCGACAGGGCGGTAGCTGAAGCTTTCTTT. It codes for CASSLIDRAVAEAFF.

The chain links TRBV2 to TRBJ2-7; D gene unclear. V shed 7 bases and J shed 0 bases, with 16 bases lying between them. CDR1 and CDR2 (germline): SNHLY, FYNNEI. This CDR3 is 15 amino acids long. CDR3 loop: CASMEGTELSYEQYF. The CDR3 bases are TGTGCCAGCATGGAAGGAACAGAGCTCTCCTACGAGCAGTACTTC.

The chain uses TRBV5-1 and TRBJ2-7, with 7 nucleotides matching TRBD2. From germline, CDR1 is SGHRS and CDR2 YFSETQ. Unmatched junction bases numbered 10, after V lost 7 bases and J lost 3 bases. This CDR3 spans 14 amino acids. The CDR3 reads CASSYSGPYYEQYF. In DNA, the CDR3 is TGCGCCAGCTCTTATAGCGGGCCTTACTACGAGCAGTACTTC.

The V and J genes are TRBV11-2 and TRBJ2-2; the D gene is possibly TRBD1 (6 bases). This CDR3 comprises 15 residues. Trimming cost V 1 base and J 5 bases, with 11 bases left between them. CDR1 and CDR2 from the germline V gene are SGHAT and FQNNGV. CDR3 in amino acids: CASSLAQGRTGELFF. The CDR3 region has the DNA TGTGCCAGCAGCTTAGCACAGGGAAGGACCGGGGAGCTGTTTTTT.

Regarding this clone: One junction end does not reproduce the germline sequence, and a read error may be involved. The CDR3 sequence is CASSIDGTRVF. The CDR3 DNA reads as TGTGCCAGTAGTATAGATGGGACAAGGGTCTTC. This chain connects TRBV19 to TRBJ2-1; weak D call: TRBD1 (6 bases). The germline CDR1 and CDR2 sequences are LNHDA and SQIVND (reference sequence). The CDR3 length is 11 residues.

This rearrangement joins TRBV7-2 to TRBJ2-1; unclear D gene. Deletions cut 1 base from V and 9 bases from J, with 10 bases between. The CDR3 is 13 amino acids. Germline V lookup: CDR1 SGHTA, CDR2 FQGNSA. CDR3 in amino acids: CASSLVRKREQFF. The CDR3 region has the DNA TGTGCCAGCAGCTTAGTCAGAAAGCGTGAGCAGTTCTTC.

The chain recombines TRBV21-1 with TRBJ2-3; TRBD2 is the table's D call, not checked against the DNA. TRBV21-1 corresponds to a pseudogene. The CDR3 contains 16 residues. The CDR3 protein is CASSKVLAGGLYTQYF. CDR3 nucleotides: TGTGCCAGCAGCAAAGTCCTAGCGGGAGGGTTATATACGCAGTATTTT.

The CDR3, as DNA: TGTGCCAGCAGCTTGGACGGGGTGGGGACAGCCCACAATGAGCAGTTCTTC. It is translated as CASSLDGVGTAHNEQFF. The J gene is TRBJ2-1, the V gene TRBV5-4; TRBD1 agrees at 7 bases. There are 17 residues in the CDR3. Germline assignment: CDR1 SGHNT and CDR2 YYREEE (reference sequence). V shed 0 bases, J shed 5 bases, and the junction held 11 bases outside the gene matches.

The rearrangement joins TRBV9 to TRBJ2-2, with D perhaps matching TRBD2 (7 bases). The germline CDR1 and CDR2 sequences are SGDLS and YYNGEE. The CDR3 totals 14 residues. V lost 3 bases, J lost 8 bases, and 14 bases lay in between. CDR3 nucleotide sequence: TGTGCCAGCAGCGCCGGGGGGCTAGCGGGGGAGCTGTTTTTT. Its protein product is CASSAGGLAGELFF. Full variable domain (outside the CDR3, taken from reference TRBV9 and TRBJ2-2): DSGVTQTPKHLITATGQRVTLRCSPRSGDLSVYWYQQSLDQGLQFLIQYYNGEERAKGNILERFSAQQFPDLHSELNLSSLELGDSALYFCASSAGGLAGELFFGEGSRLTVL.

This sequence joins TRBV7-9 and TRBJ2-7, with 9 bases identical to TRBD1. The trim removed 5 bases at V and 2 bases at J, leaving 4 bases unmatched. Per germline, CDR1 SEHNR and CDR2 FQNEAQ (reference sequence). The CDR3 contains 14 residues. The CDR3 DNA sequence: TGTGCCAGCAGCCGGGGGACAGGGCCCTACGAGCAGTACTTC. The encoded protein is CASSRGTGPYEQYF.

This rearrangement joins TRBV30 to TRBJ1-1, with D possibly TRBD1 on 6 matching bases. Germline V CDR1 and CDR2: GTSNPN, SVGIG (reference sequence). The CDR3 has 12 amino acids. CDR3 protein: CAATGRITEAFF. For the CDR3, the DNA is TGTGCGGCGACAGGTCGGATCACTGAAGCTTTCTTT.

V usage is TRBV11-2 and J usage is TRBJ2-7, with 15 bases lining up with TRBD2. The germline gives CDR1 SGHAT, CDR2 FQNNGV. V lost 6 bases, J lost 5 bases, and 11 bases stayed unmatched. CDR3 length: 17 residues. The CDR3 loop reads CASRPGLAGGPFNEQYF. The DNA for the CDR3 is TGTGCCAGCAGACCCGGACTAGCGGGAGGGCCATTCAACGAGCAGTACTTC.